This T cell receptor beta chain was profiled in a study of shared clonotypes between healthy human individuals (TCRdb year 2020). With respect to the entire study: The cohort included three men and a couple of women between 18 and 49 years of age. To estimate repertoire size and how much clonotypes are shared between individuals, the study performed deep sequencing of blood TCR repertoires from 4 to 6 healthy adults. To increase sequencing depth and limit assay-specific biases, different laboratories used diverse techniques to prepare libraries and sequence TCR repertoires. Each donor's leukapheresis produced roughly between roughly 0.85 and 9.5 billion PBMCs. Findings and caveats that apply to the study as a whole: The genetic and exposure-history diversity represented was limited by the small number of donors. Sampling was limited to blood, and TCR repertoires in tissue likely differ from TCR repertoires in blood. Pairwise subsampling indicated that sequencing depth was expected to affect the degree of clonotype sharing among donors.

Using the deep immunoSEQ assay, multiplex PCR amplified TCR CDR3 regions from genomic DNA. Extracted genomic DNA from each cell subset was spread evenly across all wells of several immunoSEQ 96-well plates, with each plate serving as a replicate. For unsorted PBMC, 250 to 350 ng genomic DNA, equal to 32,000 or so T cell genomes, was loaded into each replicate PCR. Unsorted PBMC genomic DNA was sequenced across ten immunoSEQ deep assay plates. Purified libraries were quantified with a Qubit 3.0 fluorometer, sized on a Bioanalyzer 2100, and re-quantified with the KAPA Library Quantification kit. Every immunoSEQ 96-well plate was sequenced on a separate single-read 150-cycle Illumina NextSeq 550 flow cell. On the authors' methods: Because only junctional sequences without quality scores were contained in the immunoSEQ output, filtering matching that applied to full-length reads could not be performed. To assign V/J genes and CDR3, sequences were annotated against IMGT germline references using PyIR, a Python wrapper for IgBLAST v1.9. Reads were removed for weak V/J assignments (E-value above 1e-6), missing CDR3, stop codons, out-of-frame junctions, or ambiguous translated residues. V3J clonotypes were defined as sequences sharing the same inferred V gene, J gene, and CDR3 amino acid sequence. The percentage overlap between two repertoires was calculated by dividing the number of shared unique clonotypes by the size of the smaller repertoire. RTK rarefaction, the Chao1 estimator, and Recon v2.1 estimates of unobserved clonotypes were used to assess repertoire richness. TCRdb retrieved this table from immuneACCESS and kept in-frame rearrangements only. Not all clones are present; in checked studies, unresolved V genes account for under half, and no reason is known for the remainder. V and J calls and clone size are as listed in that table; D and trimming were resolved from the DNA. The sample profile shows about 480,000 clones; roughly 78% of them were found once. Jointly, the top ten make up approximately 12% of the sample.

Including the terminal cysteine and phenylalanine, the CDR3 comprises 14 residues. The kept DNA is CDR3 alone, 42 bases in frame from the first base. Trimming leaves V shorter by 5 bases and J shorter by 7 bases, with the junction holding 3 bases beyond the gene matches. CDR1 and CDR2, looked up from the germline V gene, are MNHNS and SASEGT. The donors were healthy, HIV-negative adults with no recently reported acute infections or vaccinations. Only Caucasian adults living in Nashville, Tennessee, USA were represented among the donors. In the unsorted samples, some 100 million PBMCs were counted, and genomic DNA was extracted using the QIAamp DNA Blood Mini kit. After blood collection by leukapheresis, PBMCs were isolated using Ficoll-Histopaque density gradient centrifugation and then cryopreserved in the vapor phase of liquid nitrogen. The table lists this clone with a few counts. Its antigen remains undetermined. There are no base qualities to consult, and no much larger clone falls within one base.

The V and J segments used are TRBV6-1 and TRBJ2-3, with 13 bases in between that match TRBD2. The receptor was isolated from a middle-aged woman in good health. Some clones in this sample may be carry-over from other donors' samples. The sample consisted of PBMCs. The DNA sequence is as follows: TGTGCCAGCAGTCCGGGACTAGCGGGATATACGCAGTATTTT. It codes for CASSPGLAGYTQYF.